This T cell receptor delta chain comes out of a study of gamma-delta chains in newborns, infants, children. In the study overall: Microbial exposure reportedly drives polyclonal innate γδ T cell expansion after birth.

The CDR3 runs to 19 residues. The V segment lost 0 bases and the J segment 0 bases; nucleotides outside the gene matches: 6. CDR1 is GEAIGNYY and CDR2 is EKD in the germline V gene. TCRdb ran CATT on the reads. This sample carries around 4,300 delta-chain clones, about 3.4% of them seen once, and the ten largest clones take 12%. This clone turned up a few times. This may be a read error, as it is one base from a much larger clone. Other DNA sequences within the sample encode an identical CDR3. This clonotype was obtained from a child who was a newborn, infant or young child, either healthy, febrile or measles-vaccinated (not recorded which). The sequenced material came from blood. This chain connects TRDV2 to TRDJ3; 8 bases map to TRDD3. The CDR3: CACDTVLGVSSWDTRQMFF. CDR3 bases: TGTGCCTGTGACACCGTACTGGGGGTCAGCTCCTGGGACACCCGACAGATGTTTTTC.